This T cell receptor beta chain stems from a study of blood T cell repertoires in COVID-19. Study information: Some COVID-19 samples were acute and others convalescent; all came from the United States, Italy and Spain.

The repertoire was sequenced with immunoSEQ multiplex PCR; TCRdb's copy has only in-frame clones and lacks some. The sample records about 300,000 clones, around 88% being singletons. V lost 7 bases to trimming and J lost 6 bases, with 12 bases between them. The CDR3 runs 12 residues. Sequencing was carried out using peripheral blood. V is TRBV12-3 or TRBV12-4 and J is TRBJ1-2, with a tentative D call TRBD1 (5 bases). The origin of this receptor is a woman in her 30s who had recovered from COVID-19. In DNA form, the CDR3 reads TGTGCCAGCACCTTGGGCAGGGATGGCTACACCTTC. Translating gives CASTLGRDGYTF.